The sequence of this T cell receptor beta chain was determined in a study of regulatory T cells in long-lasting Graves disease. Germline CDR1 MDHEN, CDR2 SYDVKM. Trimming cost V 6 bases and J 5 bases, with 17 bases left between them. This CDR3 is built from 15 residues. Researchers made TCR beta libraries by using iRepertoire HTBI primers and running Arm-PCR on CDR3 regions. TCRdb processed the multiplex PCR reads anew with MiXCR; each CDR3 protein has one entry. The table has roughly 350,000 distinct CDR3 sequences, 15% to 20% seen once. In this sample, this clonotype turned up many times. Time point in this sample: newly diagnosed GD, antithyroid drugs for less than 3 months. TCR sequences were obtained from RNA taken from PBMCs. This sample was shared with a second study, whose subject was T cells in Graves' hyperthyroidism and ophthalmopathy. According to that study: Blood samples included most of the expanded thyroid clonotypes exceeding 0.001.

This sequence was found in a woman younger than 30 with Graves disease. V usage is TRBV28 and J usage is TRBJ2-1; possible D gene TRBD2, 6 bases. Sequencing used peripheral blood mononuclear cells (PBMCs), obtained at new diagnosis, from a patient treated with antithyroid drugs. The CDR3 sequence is CASSNVGLANNEQFF. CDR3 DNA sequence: TGTGCCAGCAGCAACGTCGGGCTAGCGAACAATGAGCAGTTCTTC.